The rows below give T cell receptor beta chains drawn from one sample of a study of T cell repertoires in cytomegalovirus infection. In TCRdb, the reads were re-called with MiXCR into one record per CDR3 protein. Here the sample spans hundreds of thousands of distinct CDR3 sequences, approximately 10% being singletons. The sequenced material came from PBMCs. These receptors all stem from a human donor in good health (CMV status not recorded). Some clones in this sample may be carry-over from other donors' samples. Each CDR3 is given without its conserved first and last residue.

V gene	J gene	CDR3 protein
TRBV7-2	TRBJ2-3	ASSRPPSDTQY
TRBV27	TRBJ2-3	ASSFPGRLAGPTDTQY
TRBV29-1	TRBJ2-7	SVVTGPVPYEQY
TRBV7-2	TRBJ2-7	ASRNRGPTYEQY
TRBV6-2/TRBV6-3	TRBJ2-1	ASRGSGGSGEQF
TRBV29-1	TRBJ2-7	SMGQGAGEQY
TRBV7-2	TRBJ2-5	ASSRTSGGTQY
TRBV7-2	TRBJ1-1	ASSLLPGTDRAF
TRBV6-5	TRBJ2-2	ASSYRAGYTGELF
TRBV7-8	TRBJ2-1	ASSFPTSGGAHEQF
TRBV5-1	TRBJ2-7	ASSAPPYEQY
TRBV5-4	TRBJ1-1	ASTAPVTHSGTEAF
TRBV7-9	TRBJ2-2	ASSLDAGELF
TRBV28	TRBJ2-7	ASSLGDTSGSYEQY
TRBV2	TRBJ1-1	ASSEAWANTEAF
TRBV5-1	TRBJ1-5	ASSLASRAQGGPQH
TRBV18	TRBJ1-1	ASSPKGTNTEAF
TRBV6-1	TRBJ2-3	ASSEGMTDTQY
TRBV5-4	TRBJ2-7	ASSSEGSYEQY
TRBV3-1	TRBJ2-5	ASSPRLAGVGQETQY
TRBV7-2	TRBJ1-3	ASTPPMGWKHHIY
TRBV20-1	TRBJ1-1	SATRQVNTEAF
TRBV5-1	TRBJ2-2	ASSLSVSMNTGELF
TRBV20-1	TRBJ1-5	SARNVRAGAPDQPQH
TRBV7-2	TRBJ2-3	ASSSRTTDTQY
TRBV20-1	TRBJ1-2	SAREGGQTPYGYT
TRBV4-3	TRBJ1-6	ASSQDLDNRGINSPLH
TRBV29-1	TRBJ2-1	SDRQGSYNEQF
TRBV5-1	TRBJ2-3	ASSSAGLSTDTQY
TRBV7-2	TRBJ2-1	ASSLGVTSVGEQF
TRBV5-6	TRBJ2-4	ASSLDRDIQY
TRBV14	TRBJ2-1	ASSPLTGPRNEQF
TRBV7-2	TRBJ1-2	ASSFKTDPSYGYT
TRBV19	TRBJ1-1	ASSIPGQTLEAF
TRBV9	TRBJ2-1	ASSVGGLADSYNEQF